This T cell receptor (beta chain) was sequenced for a study of blood T cell repertoires in COVID-19. About the study: COVID-19 samples, acute and convalescent, were from the United States, Italy and Spain. PBMCs, B-cell-depleted T cells, or T cells provided the cDNA or gDNA that made up the material.

The germline V gene has CDR1 SEHNR and CDR2 FQNEAQ (reference sequence). V shed 5 bases and J 8 bases; nucleotides not matched to a gene: 9. The CDR3 runs 15 residues. Original handling: Amplifying reference gene primers gave estimates of nucleated cell counts. Sequencing used immunoSEQ multiplex PCR; TCRdb keeps in-frame clones, though not all of them. The D gene and trimming were derived from the DNA, and the V and J assignments and clone size from that table. The sample holds some 44,000 clones; about 90% are singletons and the top ten take 12%. The sample taken for sequencing was peripheral blood. This receptor was obtained from a human donor in a cohort sampled during active COVID-19. J is TRBJ1-6 and V is TRBV7-9; the match to TRBD1 covers 7 bases. CDR3 sequence (DNA): TGTGCCAGCAGCCCCTGGACAGGCGGAGATTCACCCCTCCACTTT. It specifies CASSPWTGGDSPLHF.